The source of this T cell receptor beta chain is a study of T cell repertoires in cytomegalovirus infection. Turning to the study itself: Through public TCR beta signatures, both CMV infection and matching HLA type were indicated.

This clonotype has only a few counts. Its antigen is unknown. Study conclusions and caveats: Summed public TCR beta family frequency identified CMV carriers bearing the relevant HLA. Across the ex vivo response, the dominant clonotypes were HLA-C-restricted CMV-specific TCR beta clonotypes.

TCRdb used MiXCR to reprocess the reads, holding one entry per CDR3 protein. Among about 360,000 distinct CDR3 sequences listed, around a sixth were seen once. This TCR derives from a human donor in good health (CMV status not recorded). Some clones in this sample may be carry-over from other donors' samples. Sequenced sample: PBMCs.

This CDR3 reads CASGAVTYEQYF. DNA of the CDR3: TGCGCCAGCGGAGCGGTTACCTACGAGCAGTACTTC. V gene TRBV4-1 combines with J gene TRBJ2-7, with TRBD2 as a possible D gene (5 bases). V was trimmed by 8 bases and J by 2 bases, leaving 10 bases between them. Germline loops: CDR1 MGHRA, CDR2 YSYEKL. This CDR3 region has 12 residues.